This T cell receptor beta chain was captured in a study of T cell responses to AZD1222 COVID-19 vaccine listed by TCRdb under 2021. About the study as a whole: A total of approximately 240 trial participants underwent TCR sequencing, of whom about 210 had received two doses of AZD1222 and approximately 25 had received two doses of the MenACWY control vaccine. Enrollment into the trials was organized by age into subgroups of 18-55, 56-69 and 70-plus years, and those subgroups contained about 150, 27 and 61 TCR-sequenced participants, respectively. General findings and caveats noted by the study authors: The whole spike protein was spanned by vaccine-associated CD4 TCRs, and dominant responses were seen in regions 160-218 and 743-854. Because no day 14 peak-response samples were available, the repertoires could be characterized only after the peak T cell response. Nearly half of unique spike-specific TCRs reportedly recognized epitopes outside regions mutated in the B.1.351 and B.1.1.7 variants. After two AZD1222 doses, spike-specific TCR breadth and depth were significantly higher than at day 0 and than in MenACWY recipients. Conclusions about previously exposed vaccinees are limited because only 5 or 6 AZD1222 recipients were SARS-CoV-2 seropositive at baseline. Participants were mostly white British and included more females than males, and it was suggested by the authors that clonal diversity may have been underestimated. In the small 56-69-year group, the increase in depth fell short of significance, most likely because of low power.

The germline V gene supplies CDR1 KGHSH and CDR2 LQKENI. The CDR3 has 14 amino acids, counting the end cysteine and phenylalanine. The only DNA kept is the CDR3, 42 bases in frame from the first base. At the junction V is shortened by 1 base and J by 0 bases, with 4 bases in between. The time point label of this sample denotes: about 28 days (+/-7) after the second vaccine dose. AZD1222 recipients whose second dose came at about 4 weeks and those whose second dose came at about 12 weeks were combined into one group, since spike-specific TCR depth and breadth did not differ between the two schedules. The vaccinee samples were drawn from two UK trials, COV001 and COV002, one of which was a single-blind randomized controlled phase 2/3 trial testing AZD1222 (ChAdOx1 nCoV-19) in healthy adults. Trial participant PBMC samples were collected at day 0 and day 28 after the second dose for TCRbeta chain sequencing.

In regard to this clone: Its antigen is not yet known. Within one base of it there is no much larger clone, and no base qualities were kept.

The CDR3 regions of human TCRbeta chains were analyzed by immunosequencing. Processing in the source paper ran as follows. TCRs in the repertoires were matched against a reference library of SARS-CoV-2-specific TCRs that had been generated with the MIRA antigen-specificity platform. Breadth was defined as the fraction of unique TCRs that were SARS-CoV-2-associated, and depth was defined as the fraction of total T cells that were SARS-CoV-2-associated. Using the MIRA data, every spike-specific TCR was mapped to the spike region that the TCR reacted to and assigned to either a CD4 or a CD8 class. Log10-transformed breadth and depth values were compared by one-way ANOVA with Sidak's multiple comparisons tests. Held by TCRdb, this immuneACCESS table contains in-frame sequences only and omits some clones. Under half of the omission traces to an unresolved V gene where checked; the cause of the rest is unknown. The V and J calls and clone size are taken from that table; D and trimming were inferred from the DNA. For this sample there are some 86,000 clones; around nine tenths appear just once. The ten largest clones capture less than 9% of the sample.

Recombination joined TRBV18 with TRBJ1-5, with the D segment identity uncertain. The TCR was taken from an adult who received the AZD1222 COVID-19 vaccine. The sample was peripheral blood, taken 28 days after the second AZD1222 dose. The sequence in DNA is TGTGCCAGCTCACCACAGAATAGCAATCAGCCCCAGCATTTT. Its protein reads: CASSPQNSNQPQHF.